The 2 T cell receptor beta chains reported below all come from one sample, sequenced in a study of blood T cell repertoires in COVID-19. Libraries were prepared by immunoSEQ multiplex PCR; TCRdb keeps only in-frame clonotypes and omits some of them. The table has 89,000 or so clones, approximately 88% seen once; the top ten hold 2.7%. Sequencing was carried out using peripheral blood. The receptors were gathered from a man aged 45-65 years with COVID-19, enrolled during active disease.

V and J are TRBV5-4 and TRBJ1-6; no clear D. The V end was cut by 0 bases, the J end by 0 bases, with 10 bases between. This CDR3 is built from 17 residues. Germline assignment: CDR1 SGHNT and CDR2 YYREEE (reference sequence). The CDR3 DNA reads as TGTGCCAGCAGCTTGGTCACGGTTAGCTCCTATAATTCACCCCTCCACTTT. Translating it yields CASSLVTVSSYNSPLHF. Using reference TRBV5-4 and TRBJ1-6 for the parts outside the CDR3, the full variable domain is ETGVTQSPTHLIKTRGQQVTLRCSSQSGHNTVSWYQQALGQGPQFIFQYYREEENGRGNFPPRFSGLQFPNYSSELNVNALELDDSALYLCASSLVTVSSYNSPLHFGNGTRLTVT.

V usage is TRBV28 and J usage is TRBJ2-7; no firm D call. Per germline, CDR1 MDHEN and CDR2 SYDVKM. V was clipped by 4 bases and J by 4 bases, with 8 bases between them. This CDR3 spans 12 amino acids. The CDR3 is CASSSSEYEQYF. CDR3 DNA: TGTGCCAGCAGTTCGTCTGAGTACGAGCAGTACTTC. The variable domain in full, with the rest retrieved from reference TRBV28 and TRBJ2-7, is DVKVTQSSRYLVKRTGEKVFLECVQDMDHENMFWYRQDPGLGLRLIYFSYDVKMKEKGDIPEGYSVSREKKERFSLILESASTNQTSMYLCASSSSEYEQYFGPGTRLTVT.